The TCR beta chain under discussion was sequenced for a study of cytotoxic CD8 clonotypes in ibrutinib-treated CLL. Study in general: By median roughly 69 months, roughly twelve had progressed and approximately 14 stayed remitted; responses had been 2 complete and 24 partial. The response samples were taken once patients had been treated for a median of around twelve months, range 6 to 36. The study, taken as a whole, reports: Public clonotypes, found uncommonly, either contracted or stayed stable on treatment. Clonality (at baseline) was higher than in age-matched healthy donors and tracked circulating CD8+ T-cell counts.

Repertoires were generated with immunoSEQ multiplex PCR, while TCRdb's copy carries only in-frame clones and drops some. The profile covers approximately 300,000 clones, with 80% appearing a single time and 5% to 7% taken by the ten largest. On this clone itself: Its antigen remains unknown.

CDR3 size: 16 residues. Germline V gene lookup returns CDR1 KGHSH and CDR2 LQKENI. The junction had 10 bases not matched to a gene; V was cut back by 2 bases and J by 6 bases. The TCR sequence derives from a human donor with chronic lymphocytic leukemia. The starting material was PBMCs, obtained before ibrutinib treatment. V usage is TRBV18 and J usage is TRBJ2-7; 10 bases align to TRBD1. This chain's CDR3 is CASSPGLSGTGVEQYF. The CDR3 DNA is TGTGCCAGCTCACCAGGTTTGTCCGGGACAGGGGTCGAGCAGTACTTC.